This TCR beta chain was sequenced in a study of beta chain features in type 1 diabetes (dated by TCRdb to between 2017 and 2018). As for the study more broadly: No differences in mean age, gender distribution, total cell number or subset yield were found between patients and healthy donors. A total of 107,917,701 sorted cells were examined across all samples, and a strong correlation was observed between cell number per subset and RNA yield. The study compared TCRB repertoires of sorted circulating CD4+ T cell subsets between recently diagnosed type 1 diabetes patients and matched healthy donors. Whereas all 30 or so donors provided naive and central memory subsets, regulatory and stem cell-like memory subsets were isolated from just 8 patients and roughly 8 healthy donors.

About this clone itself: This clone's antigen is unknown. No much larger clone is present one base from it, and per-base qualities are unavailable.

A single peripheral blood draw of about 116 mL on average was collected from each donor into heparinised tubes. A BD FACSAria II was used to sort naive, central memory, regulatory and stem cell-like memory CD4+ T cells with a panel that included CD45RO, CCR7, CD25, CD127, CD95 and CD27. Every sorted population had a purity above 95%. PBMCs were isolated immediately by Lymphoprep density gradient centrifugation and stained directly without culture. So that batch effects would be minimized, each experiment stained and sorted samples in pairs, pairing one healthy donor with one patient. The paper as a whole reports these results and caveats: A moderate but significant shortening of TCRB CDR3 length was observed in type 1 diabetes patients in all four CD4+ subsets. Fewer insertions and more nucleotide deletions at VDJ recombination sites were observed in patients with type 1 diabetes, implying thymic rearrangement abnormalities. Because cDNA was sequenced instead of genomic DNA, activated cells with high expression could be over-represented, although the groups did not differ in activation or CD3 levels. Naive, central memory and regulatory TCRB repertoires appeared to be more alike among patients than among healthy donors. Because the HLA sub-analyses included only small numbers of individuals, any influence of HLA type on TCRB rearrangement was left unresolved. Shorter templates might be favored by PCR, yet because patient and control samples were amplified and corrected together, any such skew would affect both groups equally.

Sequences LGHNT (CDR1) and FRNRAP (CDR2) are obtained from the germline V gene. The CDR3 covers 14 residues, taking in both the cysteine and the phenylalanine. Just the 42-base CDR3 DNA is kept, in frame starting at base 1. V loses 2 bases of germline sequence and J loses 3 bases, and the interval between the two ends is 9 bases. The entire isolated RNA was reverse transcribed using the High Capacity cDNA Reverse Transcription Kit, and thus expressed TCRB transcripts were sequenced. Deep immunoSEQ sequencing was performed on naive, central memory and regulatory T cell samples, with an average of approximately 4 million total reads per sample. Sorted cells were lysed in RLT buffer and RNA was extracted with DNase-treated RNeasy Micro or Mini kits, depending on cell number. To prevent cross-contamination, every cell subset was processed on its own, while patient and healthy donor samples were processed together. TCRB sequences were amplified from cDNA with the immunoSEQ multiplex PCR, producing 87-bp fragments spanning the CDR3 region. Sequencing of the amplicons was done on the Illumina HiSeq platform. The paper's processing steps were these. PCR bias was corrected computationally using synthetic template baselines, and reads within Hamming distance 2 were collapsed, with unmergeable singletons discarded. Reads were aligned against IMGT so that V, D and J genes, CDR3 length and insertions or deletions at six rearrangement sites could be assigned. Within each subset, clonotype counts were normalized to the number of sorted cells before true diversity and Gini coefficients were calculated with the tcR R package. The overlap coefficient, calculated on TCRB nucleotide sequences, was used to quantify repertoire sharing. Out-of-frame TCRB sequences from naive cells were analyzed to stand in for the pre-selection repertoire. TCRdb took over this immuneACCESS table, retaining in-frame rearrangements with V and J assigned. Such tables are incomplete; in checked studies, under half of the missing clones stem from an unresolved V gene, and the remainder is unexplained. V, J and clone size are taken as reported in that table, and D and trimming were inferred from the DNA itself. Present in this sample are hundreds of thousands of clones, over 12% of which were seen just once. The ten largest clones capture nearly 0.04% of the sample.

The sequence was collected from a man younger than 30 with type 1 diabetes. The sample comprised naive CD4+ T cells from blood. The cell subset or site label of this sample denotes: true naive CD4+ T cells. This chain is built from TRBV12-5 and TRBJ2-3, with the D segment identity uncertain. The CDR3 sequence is CASGLTLQTDTQYF. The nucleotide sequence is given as TGTGCTAGTGGTTTGACCCTTCAGACAGATACGCAGTATTTT. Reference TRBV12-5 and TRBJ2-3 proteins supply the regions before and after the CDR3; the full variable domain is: DARVTQTPRHKVTEMGQEVTMRCQPILGHNTVFWYRQTMMQGLELLAYFRNRAPLDDSGMPKDRFSAEMPDATLATLKIQPSEPRDSAVYFCASGLTLQTDTQYFGPGTRLTVL.